This T cell receptor beta chain comes out of a study of graft-versus-host responses after intestinal transplantation. As for the study in general: Uniformly, recipients were administered anti-thymocyte globulin induction with subsequent tacrolimus and steroids for two to three years.

With regard to this clone: Its antigen is currently unknown.

Points from the study as a whole: Where graft-donor T cell macrochimerism was present, patients had high graft-versus-host to host-versus-graft clonal ratios in allografts. Detected in recipient marrow were GvH clones, some of which were first observed in ileum or blood.

CDR1 is LNHNV, CDR2 YYDKDF, per germline (reference sequence). The CDR3 spans 14 residues. V dropped 2 bases and J dropped 8 bases, with 13 bases sitting between them. The data were produced by immunoSEQ multiplex PCR, yet TCRdb's version contains in-frame clones alone and is incomplete. The profile shows almost 85,000 clones, 91% of them singletons. The sample consisted of unstimulated CD4+ T cells sorted from spleen or lymph node cells, taken before intestinal transplant. This TCR came from a human donor who received an intestinal transplant. The gene calls are TRBV15 and TRBJ1-3; D is unclear. The CDR3: CATSRFRTGDTIYF. DNA for the CDR3: TGTGCCACCAGCAGATTTAGGACGGGAGACACCATATATTTT.